These 25 T cell receptor beta chains originate from one sample sequenced in a study of blood T cell repertoires in COVID-19. Clones were sequenced by immunoSEQ multiplex PCR, and TCRdb holds only the in-frame ones, with some missing. The repertoire includes 310,000 or so clones, more than 85% of them detected once, and 1% to 1.5% sits in the top ten. What was sequenced was peripheral blood. These receptors were collected from a man between 65 and 79 years old with acute or convalescent COVID-19.

This clone was observed a few times. The rearrangement joins TRBV18 to TRBJ2-7, with D possibly matching TRBD1 (7 bases). V was clipped by 2 bases and J by 4 bases, with 21 bases between them. Germline-derived CDR1 and CDR2 are KGHSH and LQKENI. The CDR3 spans 17 residues. CDR3: CASSPSVGGGTAYEQYF. The CDR3 nucleotides read TGTGCCAGCTCACCAAGCGTAGGGGGCGGGACCGCTTACGAGCAGTACTTC.

The chain is built from TRBV5-1 and TRBJ2-1, with a possible D match to TRBD1 (6 bases). Germline V gene data show CDR1 as SGHRS and CDR2 as YFSETQ. The CDR3 length is 15 residues. Trimming cost V 6 bases and J 3 bases, with 16 bases left between them. CDR3: CASTGQGLNYNEQFF. CDR3 in DNA: TGCGCCAGCACCGGGCAGGGGCTTAACTACAATGAGCAGTTCTTC.

The chain recombines TRBV6-2 or TRBV6-3 with TRBJ1-1; a weak D match, TRBD1 (5 bases). V gave up 5 bases and J gave up 8 bases, with 21 bases separating them. CDR3 length: 15 residues. Looked up from germline, CDR1 is MNHEY and CDR2 is SVGEGT. The CDR3 bases are TGTGCCAGCAGTCGTCTACGGTGGGGGAGCGGGGAAGCTTTCTTT. This codes for CASSRLRWGSGEAFF.

This clone appeared a single time. The chain carries TRBV5-1 and TRBJ2-5; TRBD2 agrees at 7 bases. V gave up 5 bases and J gave up 3 bases; unmatched junction bases: 7. Germline V gene lookup returns CDR1 SGHRS and CDR2 YFSETQ. The CDR3 loop spans 14 amino acids. This CDR3 is CASRLSGGEETQYF. CDR3 bases: TGCGCCAGCAGATTATCGGGGGGAGAAGAGACCCAGTACTTC.

This chain uses TRBV5-4 with TRBJ2-2; 9 bases match TRBD1. Germline V gene data show CDR1 as SGHNT and CDR2 as YYREEE (reference sequence). The CDR3 extends over 16 amino acids. V shed 4 bases, J shed 7 bases, and the junction held 11 bases outside the gene matches. The CDR3 DNA is TGTGCCAGCAGCATTTACAGGGGGCGCGTAGGCGGGGAGCTGTTTTTT. Its translation: CASSIYRGRVGGELFF.

In nucleotides, the CDR3 is TGTGCCAGCAGCTACCTCGGCGGGTTCACAGATACGCAGTATTTT. It yields the protein CASSYLGGFTDTQYF. The chain couples TRBV5-6 to TRBJ2-3, with D tentatively TRBD2 (5 bases). Deletions cut 3 bases from V and 2 bases from J, with 13 bases between. The CDR3 loop spans 15 amino acids. Germline CDR1 SGHDT, CDR2 YYEEEE.

V and J are TRBV7-9 and TRBJ1-1; TRBD1 agrees at 8 bases. The V gene end was trimmed by 6 bases and the J gene end by 1 base; junction bases not matched to a gene: 4. Looked up from germline, CDR1 is SEHNR and CDR2 is FQNEAQ (reference sequence). The CDR3 sequence is 14 residues long. CDR3 DNA: TGTGCCAGCAGGGAAACAGGGGGGAACACTGAAGCTTTCTTT. The encoded protein is CASRETGGNTEAFF.

The chain couples TRBV6-5 to TRBJ1-6; 7 bases align to TRBD1. Germline CDR1 and CDR2: MNHEY and SVGAGI. The V segment lost 7 bases and the J segment 7 bases; nucleotides outside the gene matches: 4. This CDR3 contains 13 residues. CDR3 sequence (DNA): TGTGCCAGCATCGACAGGGCAAATTCACCCCTCCACTTT. Translating gives CASIDRANSPLHF.

The CDR3 here is CASSQDRPWGPQETQYF. CDR3 in DNA: TGTGCCAGCAGCCAAGATCGGCCATGGGGGCCTCAAGAGACCCAGTACTTC. The J gene is TRBJ2-5, the V gene TRBV3-1 (or the pseudogene TRBV3-2), with D maybe TRBD1 (6 bases). V shed 0 bases and J shed 2 bases, with 16 bases lying between them. The CDR3 spans 17 residues. In germline, CDR1 is LGHDT, CDR2 YNNKEL (reference sequence).

This chain links TRBV6-4 with TRBJ1-1, with D hard to call. V dropped 6 bases and J dropped 1 base, with 12 bases sitting between them. CDR1 and CDR2 (germline): MRHNA, SNTAGT. This CDR3 is built from 14 residues. DNA for the CDR3: TGTGCCAGCAGGGACCACAGCAAGAACACTGAAGCTTTCTTT. Translating it yields CASRDHSKNTEAFF.

The chain links TRBV10-3 to TRBJ1-3; D gene uncertain. Trimming pared 8 bases from V and 3 bases from J, leaving 14 bases between. The germline V gene has CDR1 ENHRY and CDR2 SYGVKD. There are 14 residues in the CDR3. CDR3 residues: CAIQGRVGGNTIYF. The CDR3 nucleotides read TGTGCCATCCAAGGGAGGGTAGGTGGAAACACCATATATTTT.

The chain is built from TRBV4-1 and TRBJ2-3; 9 bases agree with TRBD2. J lost 6 bases, V lost 0 bases, and 10 bases had no gene match. Germline V gene lookup returns CDR1 MGHRA and CDR2 YSYEKL. This CDR3 contains 17 residues. CDR3 DNA: TGCGCCAGCAGCCAAGAAGGAGGCGGGAGGGGGGTCGATACGCAGTATTTT. This gives the protein CASSQEGGGRGVDTQYF.

This clone was found a few times. The gene calls are TRBV6-2 or TRBV6-3 and TRBJ2-1; D remains unclear. CDR3 length equals 11 residues. V was trimmed by 2 bases and J by 10 bases, leaving 6 bases between them. The V gene's germline CDR1 is MNHEY and CDR2 SVGEGT. CDR3 region: CASSYVLEQFF. CDR3 DNA: TGTGCCAGCAGTTACGTTCTAGAGCAGTTCTTC.

The chain has TRBV4-1 and TRBJ2-1; 12 bases agree with TRBD2. V gave up 3 bases and J gave up 4 bases; unmatched junction bases: 7. The CDR3 has 17 residues. Germline V gene sequence: CDR1 MGHRA, CDR2 YSYEKL. CDR3 DNA sequence: TGCGCCAGCAGCCAGCGACTAGCGGGGGCCCTATACAATGAGCAGTTCTTC. It encodes CASSQRLAGALYNEQFF.

The rearrangement joins TRBV28 to TRBJ2-2, with D hard to call. V was clipped by 11 bases and J by 3 bases, with 10 bases between them. Germline CDR1 is MDHEN and CDR2 is SYDVKM. CDR3 size: 12 residues. The CDR3 reads CASVSDTGELFF. For the CDR3, the DNA is TGTGCCTCTGTGAGCGACACCGGGGAGCTGTTTTTT.

The chain has TRBV30 and TRBJ1-3, with D possibly TRBD1 on 5 matching bases. Germline V gene lookup returns CDR1 GTSNPN and CDR2 SVGIG (reference sequence). The ends were cut back, 0 bases at V and 7 bases at J, with 10 bases in the middle. The CDR3 contains 13 residues. The CDR3 sequence: CAWSVPGENTIYF. Written as DNA, the CDR3 is TGTGCCTGGAGTGTACCGGGGGAGAACACCATATATTTT.

This clone was found once. The gene calls are TRBV19 and TRBJ1-1, with D perhaps matching TRBD1 (5 bases). The CDR3 runs to 12 residues. V dropped 3 bases and J dropped 9 bases, with 11 bases sitting between them. Germline lookup yields CDR1 LNHDA and CDR2 SQIVND (reference sequence). CDR3 loop: CASSIDQGKAFF. The CDR3 DNA is TGTGCCAGTAGTATCGATCAGGGTAAAGCTTTCTTT.

Comment on this clone: Mismatch with germline at one junction end may stem from a read error. The chain carries TRBV5-4 and TRBJ1-3, with D hard to call. The CDR3 sequence is 13 residues long. CDR1 is SGHNT, CDR2 YYREEE, per germline (reference sequence). The CDR3 reads CASSLAPFPREDF. CDR3 nucleotides: TGTGCCAGCAGCTTGGCCCCGTTCCCGCGAGAGGATTTT.

J is TRBJ1-1 and V is TRBV18; the D is unclear. The CDR3 loop spans 14 amino acids. The ends were cut back, 2 bases at V and 2 bases at J, with 9 bases in the middle. From germline, CDR1 is KGHSH and CDR2 LQKENI. CDR3 sequence: CASSPAGGNTEAFF. CDR3 DNA: TGTGCCAGCTCACCAGCGGGTGGCAACACTGAAGCTTTCTTT.

The gene calls are TRBV5-1 and TRBJ2-2; TRBD1 might be the D (5 bases). The CDR3 is 16 amino acids. Per the germline V gene, CDR1 is SGHRS and CDR2 is YFSETQ. With 0 bases removed from V and 0 bases from J, the gap between germline ends came to 9 bases. The CDR3 is CASSLGGAPNTGELFF. The CDR3 nucleotides read TGCGCCAGCAGCTTGGGTGGGGCCCCGAACACCGGGGAGCTGTTTTTT.

A word on this clone: The same CDR3 arises from other DNA sequences in this sample as well. The chain combines TRBV5-1 with TRBJ2-5; tentatively, D is TRBD2 (5 bases). Germline assignment: CDR1 SGHRS and CDR2 YFSETQ. The CDR3 runs to 14 residues. With 0 bases removed from V and 5 bases from J, the gap between germline ends came to 11 bases. CDR3 sequence (DNA): TGCGCCAGCAGCTTGGGGGCGGGCGCGGAGACCCAGTACTTC. Protein: CASSLGAGAETQYF.

The gene calls are TRBV6-6 and TRBJ2-2; a possible D gene is TRBD1 (5 bases). In germline, CDR1 is MNHNY, CDR2 SVGAGI (reference sequence). CDR3 size: 13 residues. Trimming stripped 5 bases from V and 6 bases from J, with 10 bases between. CDR3 sequence: CASSTPGPGELFF. In DNA form, the CDR3 reads TGTGCCAGCAGTACTCCAGGGCCCGGGGAGCTGTTTTTT.

This rearrangement joins TRBV30 to TRBJ2-1; possible D gene TRBD2, 5 bases. Germline lookup yields CDR1 GTSNPN and CDR2 SVGIG (reference sequence). CDR3 length equals 11 residues. The germline V and J ends were trimmed by 4 bases and 9 bases, with 10 bases remaining between them. CDR3 region: CAWNWRSEQFF. Written as DNA, the CDR3 is TGTGCCTGGAACTGGAGGAGTGAGCAGTTCTTC.

The chain has TRBV27 and TRBJ2-1, with 10 bases matching TRBD2. CDR3 length: 15 residues. CDR1 is MNHEY and CDR2 is SMNVEV in the germline V gene (reference sequence). Trimming at V came to 6 bases and at J to 2 bases, leaving 4 bases not matched to a gene. CDR3 coding DNA: TGTGCCAGCAGCAGGACTAGCGGTCCCTACAATGAGCAGTTCTTC. Amino acids: CASSRTSGPYNEQFF.

The gene calls are TRBV3-1 (or the pseudogene TRBV3-2) and TRBJ2-7, with D possibly TRBD2 on 5 matching bases. The CDR3 totals 13 residues. Germline V lookup: CDR1 LGHDT, CDR2 YNNKEL (reference sequence). V lost 4 bases, J lost 9 bases, and 16 bases lay in between. The CDR3 DNA follows: TGTGCCAGCAGCCCTCGGACGGAGGCAGCGCAGTACTTC. It codes for CASSPRTEAAQYF.